This T cell receptor (beta chain) is from a study of T cell repertoires in cytomegalovirus infection. Study in general: Well-studied HLA-B-restricted epitopes and recently identified HLA-C-restricted epitopes of CMV were both used in the study. It was the public TCR beta signatures that indicated both CMV infection and matching HLA type.

TCRdb reprocessed the reads with MiXCR, giving one entry per CDR3 protein. The table shows approximately 470,000 distinct CDR3 sequences, with 42% occurring only once. Concerning this clonotype: What it recognizes is unknown.

Study findings and constraints: Cumulative public TCR beta family frequency identified carriers of CMV plus the relevant HLA. The study found HLA-C-restricted CMV-specific TCR beta clonotypes dominating the ex vivo response.

There are 15 residues in the CDR3. The germline gives CDR1 SGHTA, CDR2 FQGNSA. Trimming cost V 5 bases and J 5 bases; bases outside gene matches: 5. The chain is built from TRBV7-2 and TRBJ2-3; 12 bases are a match to TRBD2. This sequence was found in a human donor in good health (CMV status not recorded). Some clones in this sample may be carry-over from other donors' samples. The sample here was cultured PBMCs, taken from culture after CMV antigen stimulation. As DNA, the CDR3 is TGTGCCAGCAGCCCGCTAGCGGGGGGGCAAGATACGCAGTATTTT. It translates to CASSPLAGGQDTQYF. The variable domain in full, completed from reference TRBV7-2 and TRBJ2-3, reads GAGVSQSPSNKVTEKGKDVELRCDPISGHTALYWYRQSLGQGLEFLIYFQGNSAPDKSGLPSDRFSAERTGGSVSTLTIQRTQQEDSAVYLCASSPLAGGQDTQYFGPGTRLTVL.